The sample holds many counts of the clone carrying this T cell receptor beta chain. Its specificity is unknown. Amplified regions were TCR beta CDR3 sequences from RNA transcripts. Researchers ran a first-round RT-PCR on the TCR CDR3 using the HTBI primer set. TCRdb ran MiXCR on the multiplex PCR reads and lists one entry per CDR3 protein. The sample has hundreds of thousands of distinct CDR3 sequences, less than 20% seen once. These data come from a study of T cells in Graves' hyperthyroidism and ophthalmopathy. The overall study: Initial diagnosis, before any treatment, was when peripheral blood was collected. Whole-study findings and limits: A model built on 13 V-J features separated ophthalmopathy from stable hyperthyroidism.

Pregnant or lactating patients were excluded, as were those with uncontrolled infection or other autoimmune disease. The diagnostic basis comprised clinical symptoms, serum thyroxine and TRAb, thyroid ultrasound and orbital computed tomography. Germline V gene lookup returns CDR1 DFQATT and CDR2 SNEGSKA (reference sequence). V was pared by 3 bases and J by 5 bases, with 8 bases of the junction left unmatched. This CDR3 contains 14 residues. This clonotype originated in a woman between 18 and 29 years old with Graves' ophthalmopathy. V is TRBV20-1 and J is TRBJ2-7; TRBD2 aligns across 9 bases. Material: blood. This chain's CDR3 is CSARSLAGWDEQYF. CDR3 DNA sequence: TGCAGTGCTAGGTCCCTAGCGGGATGGGACGAGCAGTACTTC.